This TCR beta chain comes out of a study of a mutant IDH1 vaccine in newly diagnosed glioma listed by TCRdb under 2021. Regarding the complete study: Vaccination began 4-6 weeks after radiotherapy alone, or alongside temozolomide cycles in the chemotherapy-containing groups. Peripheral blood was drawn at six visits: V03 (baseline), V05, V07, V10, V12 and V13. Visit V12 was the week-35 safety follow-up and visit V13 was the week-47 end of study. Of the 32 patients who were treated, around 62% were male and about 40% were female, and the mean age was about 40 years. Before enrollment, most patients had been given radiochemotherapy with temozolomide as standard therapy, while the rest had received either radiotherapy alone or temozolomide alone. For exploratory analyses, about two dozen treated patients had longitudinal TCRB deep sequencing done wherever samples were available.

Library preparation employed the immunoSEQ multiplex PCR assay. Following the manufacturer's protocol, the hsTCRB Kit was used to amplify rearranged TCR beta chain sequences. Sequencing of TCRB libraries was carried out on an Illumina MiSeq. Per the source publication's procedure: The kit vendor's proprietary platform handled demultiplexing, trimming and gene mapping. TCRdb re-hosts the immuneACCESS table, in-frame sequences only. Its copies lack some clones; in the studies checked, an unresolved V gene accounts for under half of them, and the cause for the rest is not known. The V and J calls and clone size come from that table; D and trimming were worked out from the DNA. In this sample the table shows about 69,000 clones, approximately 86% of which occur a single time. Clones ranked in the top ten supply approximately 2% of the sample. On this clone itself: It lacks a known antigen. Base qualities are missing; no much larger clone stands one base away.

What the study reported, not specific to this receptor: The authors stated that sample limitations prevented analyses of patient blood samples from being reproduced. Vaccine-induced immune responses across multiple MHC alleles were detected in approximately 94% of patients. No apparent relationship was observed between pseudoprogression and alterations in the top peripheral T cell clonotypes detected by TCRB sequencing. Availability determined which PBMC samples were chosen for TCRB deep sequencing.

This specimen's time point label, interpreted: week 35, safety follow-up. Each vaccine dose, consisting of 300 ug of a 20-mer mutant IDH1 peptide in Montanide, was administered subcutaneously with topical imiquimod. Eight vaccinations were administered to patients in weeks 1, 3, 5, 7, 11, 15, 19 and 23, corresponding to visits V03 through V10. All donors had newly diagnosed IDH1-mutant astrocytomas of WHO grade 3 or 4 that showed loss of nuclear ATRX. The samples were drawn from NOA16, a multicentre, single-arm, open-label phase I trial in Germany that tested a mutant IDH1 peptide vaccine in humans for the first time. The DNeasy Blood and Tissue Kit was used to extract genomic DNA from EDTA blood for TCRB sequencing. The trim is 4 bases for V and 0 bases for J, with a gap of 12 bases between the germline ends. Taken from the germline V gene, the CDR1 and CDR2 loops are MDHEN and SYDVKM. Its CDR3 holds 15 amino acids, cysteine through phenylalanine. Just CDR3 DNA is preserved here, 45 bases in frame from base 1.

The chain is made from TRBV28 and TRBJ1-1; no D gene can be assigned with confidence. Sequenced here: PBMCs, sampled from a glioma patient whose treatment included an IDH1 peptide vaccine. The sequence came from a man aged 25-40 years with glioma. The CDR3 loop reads CASSSWSSVNTEAFF. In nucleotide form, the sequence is TGTGCCAGCAGTTCCTGGTCGTCGGTGAACACTGAAGCTTTCTTT.